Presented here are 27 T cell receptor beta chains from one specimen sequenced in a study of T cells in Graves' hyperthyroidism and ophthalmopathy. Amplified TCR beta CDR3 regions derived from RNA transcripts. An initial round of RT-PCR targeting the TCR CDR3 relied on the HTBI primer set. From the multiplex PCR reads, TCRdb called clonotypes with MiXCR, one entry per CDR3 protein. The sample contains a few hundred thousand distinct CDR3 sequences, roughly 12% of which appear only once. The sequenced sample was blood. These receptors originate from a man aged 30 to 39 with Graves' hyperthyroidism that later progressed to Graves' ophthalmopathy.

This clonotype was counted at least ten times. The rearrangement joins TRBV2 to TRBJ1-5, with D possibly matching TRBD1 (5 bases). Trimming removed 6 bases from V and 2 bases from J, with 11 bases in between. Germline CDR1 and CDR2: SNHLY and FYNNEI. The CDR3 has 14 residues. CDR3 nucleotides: TGTGCCAGCAGGGACACGGGGGGCAATCAGCCCCAGCATTTT. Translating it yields CASRDTGGNQPQHF.

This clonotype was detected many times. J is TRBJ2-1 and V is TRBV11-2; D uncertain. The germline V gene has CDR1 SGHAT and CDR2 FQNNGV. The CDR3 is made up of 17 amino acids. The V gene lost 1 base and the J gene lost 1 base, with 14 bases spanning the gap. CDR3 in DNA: TGTGCCAGCAGCTTAGTTTATCGGTCTACATCCTACAATGAGCAGTTCTTC. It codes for CASSLVYRSTSYNEQFF.

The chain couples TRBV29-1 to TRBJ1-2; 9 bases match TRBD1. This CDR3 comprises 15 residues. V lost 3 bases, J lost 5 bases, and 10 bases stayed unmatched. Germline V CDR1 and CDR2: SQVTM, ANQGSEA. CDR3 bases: TGCAGCGTTGAGTGGGACAGGGATAAATTTTATGGCTACACCTTC. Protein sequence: CSVEWDRDKFYGYTF.

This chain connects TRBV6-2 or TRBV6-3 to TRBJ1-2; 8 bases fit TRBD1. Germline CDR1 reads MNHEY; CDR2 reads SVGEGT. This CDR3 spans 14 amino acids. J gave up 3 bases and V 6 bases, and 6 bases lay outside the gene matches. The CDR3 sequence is CASRGTGEHYGYTF. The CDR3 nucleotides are TGTGCCAGCAGAGGGACAGGCGAACACTATGGCTACACCTTC.

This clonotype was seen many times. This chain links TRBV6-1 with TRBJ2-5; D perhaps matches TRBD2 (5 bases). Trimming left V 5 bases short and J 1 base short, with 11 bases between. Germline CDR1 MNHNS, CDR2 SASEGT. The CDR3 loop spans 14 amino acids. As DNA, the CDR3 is TGTGCCAGCAGTTCCGGACTGCGCCAAGAGACCCAGTACTTC. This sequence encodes CASSSGLRQETQYF.

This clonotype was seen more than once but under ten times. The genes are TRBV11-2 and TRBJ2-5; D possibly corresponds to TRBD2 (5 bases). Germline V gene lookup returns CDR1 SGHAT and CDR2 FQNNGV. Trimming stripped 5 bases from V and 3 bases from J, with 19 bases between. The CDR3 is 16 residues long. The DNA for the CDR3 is TGTGCCAGCAGCGCCGGGCGGTGGGAGATCAAAGAGACCCAGTACTTC. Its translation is CASSAGRWEIKETQYF.

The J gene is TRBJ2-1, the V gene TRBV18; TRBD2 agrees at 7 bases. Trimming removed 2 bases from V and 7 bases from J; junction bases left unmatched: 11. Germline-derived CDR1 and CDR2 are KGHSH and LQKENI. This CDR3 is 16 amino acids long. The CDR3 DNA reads TGTGCCAGCTCACCATTAAGCAGCGGGGTTGGAAATGAGCAGTTCTTC. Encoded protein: CASSPLSSGVGNEQFF. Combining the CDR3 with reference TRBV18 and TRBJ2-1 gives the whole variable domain NAGVMQNPRHLVRRRGQEARLRCSPMKGHSHVYWYRQLPEEGLKFMVYLQKENIIDESGMPKERFSAEFPKEGPSILRIQQVVRGDSAAYFCASSPLSSGVGNEQFFGPGTRLTVL.

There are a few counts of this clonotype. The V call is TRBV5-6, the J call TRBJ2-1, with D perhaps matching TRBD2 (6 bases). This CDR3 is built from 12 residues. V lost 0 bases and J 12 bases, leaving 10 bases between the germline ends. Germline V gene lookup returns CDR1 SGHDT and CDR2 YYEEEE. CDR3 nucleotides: TGTGCCAGCAGCTTGGGGGGAGGACGGCAGTTCTTC. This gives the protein CASSLGGGRQFF.

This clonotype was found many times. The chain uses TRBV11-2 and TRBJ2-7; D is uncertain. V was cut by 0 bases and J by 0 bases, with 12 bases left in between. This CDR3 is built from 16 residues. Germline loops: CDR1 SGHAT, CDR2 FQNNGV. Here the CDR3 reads CASSLDLAGNSYEQYF. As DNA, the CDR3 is TGTGCCAGCAGCTTAGATTTGGCAGGCAACTCCTACGAGCAGTACTTC.

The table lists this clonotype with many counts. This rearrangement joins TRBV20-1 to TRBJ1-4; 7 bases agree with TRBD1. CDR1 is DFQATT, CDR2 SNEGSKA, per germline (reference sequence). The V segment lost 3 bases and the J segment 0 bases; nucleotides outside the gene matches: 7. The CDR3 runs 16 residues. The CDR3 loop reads CSASGTGAPTNEKLFF. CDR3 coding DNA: TGCAGTGCTAGTGGTACAGGGGCCCCAACTAATGAAAAACTGTTTTTT.

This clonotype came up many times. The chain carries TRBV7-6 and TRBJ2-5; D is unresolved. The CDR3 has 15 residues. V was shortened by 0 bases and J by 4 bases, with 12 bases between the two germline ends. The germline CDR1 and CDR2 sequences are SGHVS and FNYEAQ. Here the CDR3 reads CASSLAVTAGETQYF. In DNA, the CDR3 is TGTGCCAGCAGCTTAGCGGTAACCGCTGGAGAGACCCAGTACTTC.

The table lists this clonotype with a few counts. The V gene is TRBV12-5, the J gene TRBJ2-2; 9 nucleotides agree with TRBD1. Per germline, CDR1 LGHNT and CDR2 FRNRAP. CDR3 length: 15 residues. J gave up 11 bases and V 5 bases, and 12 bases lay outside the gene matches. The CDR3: CASGPRGQGSPELFF. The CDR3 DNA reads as TGTGCTAGTGGTCCCCGAGGACAGGGGTCCCCTGAGCTGTTTTTT. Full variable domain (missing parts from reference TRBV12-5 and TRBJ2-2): DARVTQTPRHKVTEMGQEVTMRCQPILGHNTVFWYRQTMMQGLELLAYFRNRAPLDDSGMPKDRFSAEMPDATLATLKIQPSEPRDSAVYFCASGPRGQGSPELFFGEGSRLTVL.

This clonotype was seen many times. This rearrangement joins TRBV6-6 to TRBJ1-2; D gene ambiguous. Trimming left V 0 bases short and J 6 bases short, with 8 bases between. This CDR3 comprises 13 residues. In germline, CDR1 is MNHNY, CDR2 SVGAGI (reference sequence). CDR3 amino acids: CASSYSSSHGYTF. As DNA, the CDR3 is TGTGCCAGCAGTTACTCGAGTAGCCATGGCTACACCTTC.

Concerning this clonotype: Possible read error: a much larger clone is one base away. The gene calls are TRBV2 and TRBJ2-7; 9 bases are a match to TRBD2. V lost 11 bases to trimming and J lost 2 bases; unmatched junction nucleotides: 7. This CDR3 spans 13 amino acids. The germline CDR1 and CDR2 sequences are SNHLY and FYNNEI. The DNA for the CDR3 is TGTGCCCGAGGGACTAGCAGCCCCTACGAGCAGTACTTC. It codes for CARGTSSPYEQYF. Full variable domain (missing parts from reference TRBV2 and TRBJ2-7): EPEVTQTPSHQVTQMGQEVILRCVPISNHLYFYWYRQILGQKVEFLVSFYNNEISEKSEIFDDQFSVERPDGSNFTLKIRSTKLEDSAMYFCARGTSSPYEQYFGPGTRLTVT.

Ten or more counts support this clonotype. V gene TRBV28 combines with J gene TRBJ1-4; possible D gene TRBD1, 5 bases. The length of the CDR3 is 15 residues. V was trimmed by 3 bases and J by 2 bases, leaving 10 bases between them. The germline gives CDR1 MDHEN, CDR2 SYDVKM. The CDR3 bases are TGTGCCAGCAGTTTCGGAGGGACGACTAATGAAAAACTGTTTTTT. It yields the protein CASSFGGTTNEKLFF. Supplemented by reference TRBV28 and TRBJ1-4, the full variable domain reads DVKVTQSSRYLVKRTGEKVFLECVQDMDHENMFWYRQDPGLGLRLIYFSYDVKMKEKGDIPEGYSVSREKKERFSLILESASTNQTSMYLCASSFGGTTNEKLFFGSGTQLSVL.

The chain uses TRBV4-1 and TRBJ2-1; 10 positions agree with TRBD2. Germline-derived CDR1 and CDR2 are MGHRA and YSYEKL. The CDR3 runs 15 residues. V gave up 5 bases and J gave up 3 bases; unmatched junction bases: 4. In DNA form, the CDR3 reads TGCGCCAGCAGCAAAACTAGCGGGGTCTACAATGAGCAGTTCTTC. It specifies CASSKTSGVYNEQFF.

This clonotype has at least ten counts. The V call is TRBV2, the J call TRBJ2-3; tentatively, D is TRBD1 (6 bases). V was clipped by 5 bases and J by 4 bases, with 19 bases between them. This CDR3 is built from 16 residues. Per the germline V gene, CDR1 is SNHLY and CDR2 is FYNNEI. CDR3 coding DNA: TGTGCCAGCAGTCTAGACAGGCCGAGTAACGCAGATACGCAGTATTTT. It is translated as CASSLDRPSNADTQYF.

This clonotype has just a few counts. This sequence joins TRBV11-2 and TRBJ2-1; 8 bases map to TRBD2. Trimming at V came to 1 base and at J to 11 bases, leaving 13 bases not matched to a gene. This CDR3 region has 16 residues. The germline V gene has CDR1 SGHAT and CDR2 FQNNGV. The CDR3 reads CASSLGWRGVPSKQFF. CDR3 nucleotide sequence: TGTGCCAGCAGCTTAGGATGGCGGGGGGTTCCTAGTAAGCAGTTCTTC.

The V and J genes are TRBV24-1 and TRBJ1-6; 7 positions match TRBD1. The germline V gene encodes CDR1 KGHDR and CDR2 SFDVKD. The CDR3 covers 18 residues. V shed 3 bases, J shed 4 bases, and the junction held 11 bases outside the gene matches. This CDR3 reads CATSDPTRQGLYNSPLHF. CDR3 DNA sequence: TGTGCCACCAGTGATCCTACCCGACAGGGCCTATATAATTCACCCCTCCACTTT.

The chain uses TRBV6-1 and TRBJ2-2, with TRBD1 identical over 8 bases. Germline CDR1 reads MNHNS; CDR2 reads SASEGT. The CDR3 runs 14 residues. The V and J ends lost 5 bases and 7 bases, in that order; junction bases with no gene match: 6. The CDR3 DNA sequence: TGTGCCAGCAGTCTCGGACAGGGTATCGGGGAGCTGTTTTTT. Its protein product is CASSLGQGIGELFF.

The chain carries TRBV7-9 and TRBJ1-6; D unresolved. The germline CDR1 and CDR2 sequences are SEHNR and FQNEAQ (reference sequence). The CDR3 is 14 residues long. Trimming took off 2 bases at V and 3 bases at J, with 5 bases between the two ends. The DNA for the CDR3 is TGTGCCAGCAGCTTACTCAACTATAATTCACCCCTCCACTTT. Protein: CASSLLNYNSPLHF.

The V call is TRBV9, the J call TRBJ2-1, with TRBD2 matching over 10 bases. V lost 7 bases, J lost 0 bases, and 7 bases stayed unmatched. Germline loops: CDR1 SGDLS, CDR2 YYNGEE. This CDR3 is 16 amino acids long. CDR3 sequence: CASSPSGGGSYNEQFF. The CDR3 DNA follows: TGTGCCAGCTCCCCTAGCGGGGGCGGCTCCTACAATGAGCAGTTCTTC.

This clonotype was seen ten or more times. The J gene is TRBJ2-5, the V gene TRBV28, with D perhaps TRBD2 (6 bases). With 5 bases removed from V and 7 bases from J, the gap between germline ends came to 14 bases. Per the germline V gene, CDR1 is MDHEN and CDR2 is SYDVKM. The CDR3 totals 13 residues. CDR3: CASSPRDFWTQYF. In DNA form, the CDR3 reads TGTGCCAGCAGTCCCCGGGACTTTTGGACCCAGTACTTC.

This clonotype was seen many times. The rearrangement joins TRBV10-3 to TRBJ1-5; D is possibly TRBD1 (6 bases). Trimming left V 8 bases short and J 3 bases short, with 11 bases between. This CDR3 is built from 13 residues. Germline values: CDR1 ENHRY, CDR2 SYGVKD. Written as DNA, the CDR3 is TGTGCCATCGGCAGGGGCCCCAATCAGCCCCAGCATTTT. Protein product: CAIGRGPNQPQHF.

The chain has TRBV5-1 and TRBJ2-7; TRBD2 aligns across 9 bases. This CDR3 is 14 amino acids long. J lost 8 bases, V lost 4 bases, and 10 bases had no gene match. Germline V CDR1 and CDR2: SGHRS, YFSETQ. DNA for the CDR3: TGCGCCAGCAGCCCAAGGACTAGCGAACGTAAGCAGTACTTC. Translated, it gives CASSPRTSERKQYF.

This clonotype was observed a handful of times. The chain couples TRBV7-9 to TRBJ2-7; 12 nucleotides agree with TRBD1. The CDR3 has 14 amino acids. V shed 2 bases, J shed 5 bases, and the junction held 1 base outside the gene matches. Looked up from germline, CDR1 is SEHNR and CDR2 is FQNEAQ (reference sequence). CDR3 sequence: CASSLWDRGHEQYF. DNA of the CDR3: TGTGCCAGCAGCTTATGGGACAGGGGGCACGAGCAGTACTTC.

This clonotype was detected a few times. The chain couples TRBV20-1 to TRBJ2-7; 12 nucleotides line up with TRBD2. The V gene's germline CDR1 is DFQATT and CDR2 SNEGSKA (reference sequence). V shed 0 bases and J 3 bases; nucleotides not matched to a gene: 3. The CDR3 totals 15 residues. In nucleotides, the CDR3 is TGCAGTGCTAGAGATCAGACTAGCGGGGGCTACGAGCAGTACTTC. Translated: CSARDQTSGGYEQYF.